The rows below give T cell receptor beta chains drawn from one sample of a study of blood T cell repertoires in COVID-19. The table came from immunoSEQ multiplex PCR; TCRdb's copy has only in-frame clones and leaves some out. Found here are approximately 170,000 clones, roughly 88% of them singletons; the top ten hold roughly 8.6%. The material sequenced was PBMCs or T cells enriched from blood (not recorded which). The receptors shown here come from a woman between 18 and 29 years old who had recovered from COVID-19. Both conserved end residues are part of each CDR3. The D gene is left open where the match is weak. Size is stated for part of the rows, as once, few or many counts, or as a class when the clone is expanded.

d_gene: -
len: 15
abundance: once
j_gene: TRBJ1-3
v_gene: TRBV28
CDR3nt: TGTGCCAGCAGTTTTCGGGGAGGGGTAGGAAACACCATATATTTT
CDR3aa: CASSFRGGVGNTIYF

d_gene: -
len: 11
abundance: -
j_gene: TRBJ2-1
v_gene: TRBV10-2
CDR3nt: TGCGCCAGTTCAATTTACAATGAGCAGTTCTTC
CDR3aa: CASSIYNEQFF

d_gene: -
len: 14
abundance: -
j_gene: TRBJ1-5
v_gene: TRBV7-2
CDR3nt: TGTGCCAGCAGCTTCCGACAAGGGGATCAGCCCCAGCATTTT
CDR3aa: CASSFRQGDQPQHF

d_gene: TRBD2
len: 15
abundance: once
j_gene: TRBJ2-3
v_gene: TRBV7-3
CDR3nt: TGTGCCAGCAGCTCCGGGACTAGCGGGGGGGATACGCAGTATTTT
CDR3aa: CASSSGTSGGDTQYF

d_gene: TRBD1
len: 15
abundance: -
j_gene: TRBJ1-2
v_gene: TRBV10-3
CDR3nt: TGTGCCATCAGTGACTCAAAGGACAGGGGCGGTGGCTACACCTTC
CDR3aa: CAISDSKDRGGGYTF

d_gene: TRBD1
len: 15
abundance: -
j_gene: TRBJ1-2
v_gene: TRBV7-2
CDR3nt: TGTGCCAGCAGCTTTTCATATACAGGGGCGCTGAGCTACACCTTC
CDR3aa: CASSFSYTGALSYTF

d_gene: TRBD2
len: 16
abundance: -
j_gene: TRBJ2-3
v_gene: TRBV7-3
CDR3nt: TGTGCCAGCAGCTTATCTAGCGGGAGTTTCACAGATACGCAGTATTTT
CDR3aa: CASSLSSGSFTDTQYF

d_gene: TRBD1
len: 16
abundance: once
j_gene: TRBJ2-5
v_gene: TRBV5-8
CDR3nt: TGTGCCAGCAGCATTAGCGCAGACAGGGTAGGCGAGACCCAGTACTTC
CDR3aa: CASSISADRVGETQYF

d_gene: TRBD1
len: 15
abundance: -
j_gene: TRBJ1-1
v_gene: TRBV3-1/TRBV3-2
CDR3nt: TGTGCCAGCAGCTCCAGACGGGACAGGGTCACTGAAGCTTTCTTT
CDR3aa: CASSSRRDRVTEAFF

d_gene: TRBD2
len: 16
abundance: -
j_gene: TRBJ2-3
v_gene: TRBV7-6
CDR3nt: TGTGCCAGCAGCGGGGGGAGGGTTTACGGCACAGATACGCAGTATTTT
CDR3aa: CASSGGRVYGTDTQYF

d_gene: TRBD1
len: 16
abundance: -
j_gene: TRBJ1-3
v_gene: TRBV7-6
CDR3nt: TGTGCCAGCAGTCGCGACAGGGGACCCTCCGGAAACACCATATATTTT
CDR3aa: CASSRDRGPSGNTIYF

d_gene: -
len: 15
abundance: -
j_gene: TRBJ1-3
v_gene: TRBV28
CDR3nt: TGTGCCAGCAGCCGTCCCCCAGGGTCTGGAAACACCATATATTTT
CDR3aa: CASSRPPGSGNTIYF

d_gene: -
len: 16
abundance: -
j_gene: TRBJ1-5
v_gene: TRBV28
CDR3nt: TGTGCCAGCAGTCAACCGACGGGGGGCCCTGGTAGATCCCAGCATTTT
CDR3aa: CASSQPTGGPGRSQHF

d_gene: -
len: 14
abundance: -
j_gene: TRBJ1-6
v_gene: TRBV28
CDR3nt: TGTGCCAGCAGTTTGGGACAATATAATTCACCCCTCCACTTT
CDR3aa: CASSLGQYNSPLHF

d_gene: TRBD2
len: 15
abundance: -
j_gene: TRBJ2-7
v_gene: TRBV27
CDR3nt: TGTGCCAGCAGTCCCCGGGGGGGCACCGCCTACGAGCAGTACTTC
CDR3aa: CASSPRGGTAYEQYF

d_gene: -
len: 15
abundance: -
j_gene: TRBJ2-3
v_gene: TRBV27
CDR3nt: TGTGCCAGGGGAATGGTGGGAGAGGTCACAGATACGCAGTATTTT
CDR3aa: CARGMVGEVTDTQYF

d_gene: -
len: 15
abundance: -
j_gene: TRBJ1-3
v_gene: TRBV18
CDR3nt: TGTGCCAGCTCACCAACGCGCATCTCTGGAAACACCATATATTTT
CDR3aa: CASSPTRISGNTIYF

d_gene: TRBD1
len: 14
abundance: -
j_gene: TRBJ1-1
v_gene: TRBV10-1
CDR3nt: TGCGCCAGCAGTGAAAGTGGACAGGGGGCGCAGGCTTTCTTT
CDR3aa: CASSESGQGAQAFF

d_gene: -
len: 16
abundance: -
j_gene: TRBJ1-2
v_gene: TRBV10-3
CDR3nt: TGTGCCATCAGAAAACTAAGGCGGCAGTCTAAATATGGCTACACCTTC
CDR3aa: CAIRKLRRQSKYGYTF

d_gene: -
len: 16
abundance: -
j_gene: TRBJ2-1
v_gene: TRBV19
CDR3nt: TGTGCCAGTAGTTCGCCTTTTTGGGGCGCTAGGAATGAGCAGTTCTTC
CDR3aa: CASSSPFWGARNEQFF

d_gene: -
len: 13
abundance: -
j_gene: TRBJ1-4
v_gene: TRBV19
CDR3nt: TGTGCCAGTAGTATGGGGCTTCGGGAAAAACTGTTTTTT
CDR3aa: CASSMGLREKLFF

d_gene: TRBD1
len: 16
abundance: -
j_gene: TRBJ1-2
v_gene: TRBV19
CDR3nt: TGTGCCAGTAGTATAGATTCCACCGGGACAGGGTATGGCTACACCTTC
CDR3aa: CASSIDSTGTGYGYTF

d_gene: -
len: 16
abundance: -
j_gene: TRBJ2-7
v_gene: TRBV2
CDR3nt: TGTGCCAGCAGTGAAAGGGCGGGCCCTCCCACTGGCGAGCAGTACTTC
CDR3aa: CASSERAGPPTGEQYF

d_gene: TRBD1
len: 18
abundance: -
j_gene: TRBJ1-5
v_gene: TRBV28
CDR3nt: TGTGCCAGCAGTCCTCGGATGCTTTACAGGGGATCAAATCAGCCCCAGCATTTT
CDR3aa: CASSPRMLYRGSNQPQHF

d_gene: TRBD1
len: 19
abundance: -
j_gene: TRBJ2-3
v_gene: TRBV6-4
CDR3nt: TGTGCCAGCAGTGACCGGGACCTGAAACGGGACAGGGGCCCCGATACGCAGTATTTT
CDR3aa: CASSDRDLKRDRGPDTQYF

d_gene: -
len: 14
abundance: -
j_gene: TRBJ2-7
v_gene: TRBV7-2
CDR3nt: TGTGCCAGCAGCTTAAACAGGGTGATCGACGAGCAGTACTTC
CDR3aa: CASSLNRVIDEQYF

d_gene: -
len: 15
abundance: -
j_gene: TRBJ1-2
v_gene: TRBV27
CDR3nt: TGTGCCAGCAGTTTCCGAACTGGGGGGGACTATGGCTACACCTTC
CDR3aa: CASSFRTGGDYGYTF

d_gene: -
len: 13
abundance: once
j_gene: TRBJ1-4
v_gene: TRBV5-8
CDR3nt: TGTGCCAGCAGCTTTGTCAGGGAAGAAAAACTGTTTTTT
CDR3aa: CASSFVREEKLFF

d_gene: TRBD2
len: 15
abundance: -
j_gene: TRBJ2-2
v_gene: TRBV19
CDR3nt: TGTGCCAGTAGGTCGGTGCTAGCGGGAAACGGGGAGCTGTTTTTT
CDR3aa: CASRSVLAGNGELFF

d_gene: TRBD2
len: 15
abundance: -
j_gene: TRBJ2-7
v_gene: TRBV29-1
CDR3nt: TGCAGCGTACGGACTAGCGGGGGGAGGACCTACGAGCAGTACTTC
CDR3aa: CSVRTSGGRTYEQYF

d_gene: TRBD1
len: 18
abundance: -
j_gene: TRBJ1-4
v_gene: TRBV28
CDR3nt: TGTGCCAGCAGTTTACACGGGACAGGGAAGGGATCTAATGAAAAACTGTTTTTT
CDR3aa: CASSLHGTGKGSNEKLFF

d_gene: TRBD2
len: 18
abundance: -
j_gene: TRBJ2-7
v_gene: TRBV2
CDR3nt: TGTGCCAGCAGTGAAACGGGACTAGCGGGAGTAAGGCCCTACGAGCAGTACTTC
CDR3aa: CASSETGLAGVRPYEQYF

d_gene: TRBD2
len: 15
abundance: -
j_gene: TRBJ2-7
v_gene: TRBV4-1
CDR3nt: TGCGCCAGCAGCCAAGGTAGGCCCGCGGGGGACGAGCAGTACTTC
CDR3aa: CASSQGRPAGDEQYF

d_gene: -
len: 10
abundance: -
j_gene: TRBJ1-1
v_gene: TRBV11-2
CDR3nt: TGTGCCAGCAGCTCCTCACGGGCTTTCTTT
CDR3aa: CASSSSRAFF

d_gene: TRBD1
len: 18
abundance: -
j_gene: TRBJ2-6
v_gene: TRBV18
CDR3nt: TGTGCCAGCTCACGAGGGACAGTATTGCCCTCTGGGGCCAACGTCCTGACTTTC
CDR3aa: CASSRGTVLPSGANVLTF

d_gene: -
len: 15
abundance: -
j_gene: TRBJ2-7
v_gene: TRBV7-9
CDR3nt: TGTGCCAGCAGCCCTCGGGTAGCGTTGCCTTACGAGCAGTACTTC
CDR3aa: CASSPRVALPYEQYF

d_gene: -
len: 15
abundance: -
j_gene: TRBJ1-2
v_gene: TRBV16
CDR3nt: TGTGCCAGCAGCCAATACGCGACAGGCAACTATGGCTACACCTTC
CDR3aa: CASSQYATGNYGYTF

d_gene: -
len: 12
abundance: -
j_gene: TRBJ1-1
v_gene: TRBV12-3/TRBV12-4
CDR3nt: TGTGCCAGCAGTTTTCCGGGTAATGAAGCTTTCTTT
CDR3aa: CASSFPGNEAFF

d_gene: TRBD1
len: 15
abundance: -
j_gene: TRBJ1-3
v_gene: TRBV27
CDR3nt: TGTGCCAGCAGTCAGACAGGGGTTGACGGAAACACCATATATTTT
CDR3aa: CASSQTGVDGNTIYF

d_gene: -
len: 12
abundance: -
j_gene: TRBJ1-3
v_gene: TRBV11-1
CDR3nt: TGTGCCAGCAGCTTTGGGGGGGCCGCCATATATTTT
CDR3aa: CASSFGGAAIYF

d_gene: -
len: 13
abundance: -
j_gene: TRBJ1-2
v_gene: TRBV12-3/TRBV12-4
CDR3nt: TGTGCCAGCAGTTTAGTACCAGGCTATGGCTACACCTTC
CDR3aa: CASSLVPGYGYTF

d_gene: -
len: 18
abundance: -
j_gene: TRBJ2-3
v_gene: TRBV3-1/TRBV3-2
CDR3nt: TGTGCCAGCAGCCCACAACAGGGTAGCCCCCTCAGCACAGATACGCAGTATTTT
CDR3aa: CASSPQQGSPLSTDTQYF

d_gene: TRBD2
len: 15
abundance: -
j_gene: TRBJ2-2
v_gene: TRBV7-3
CDR3nt: TGTGCCAGTGCTATAGCGGGAGGAGACACCGGGGAGCTGTTTTTT
CDR3aa: CASAIAGGDTGELFF

d_gene: -
len: 14
abundance: -
j_gene: TRBJ1-2
v_gene: TRBV2
CDR3nt: TGTGCCAGCAGTCGGACAGCCTTCCTCTTAGGCTACACCTTC
CDR3aa: CASSRTAFLLGYTF

d_gene: TRBD1
len: 14
abundance: -
j_gene: TRBJ2-2
v_gene: TRBV6-5
CDR3nt: TGTGCCAGAAGGGGGCCAGCGAACACCGGGGAGCTGTTTTTT
CDR3aa: CARRGPANTGELFF

d_gene: -
len: 13
abundance: -
j_gene: TRBJ1-1
v_gene: TRBV6-5
CDR3nt: TGTGCCAGCAGTTACTCGGGGGCGGCGGCGGCTTTCTTT
CDR3aa: CASSYSGAAAAFF

d_gene: TRBD1
len: 15
abundance: -
j_gene: TRBJ1-1
v_gene: TRBV19
CDR3nt: TGTGCCAGTAGTATCCCCGGGACAGGGAGTGAGGAGGCTTTCTTT
CDR3aa: CASSIPGTGSEEAFF

d_gene: -
len: 13
abundance: -
j_gene: TRBJ1-1
v_gene: TRBV12-3/TRBV12-4
CDR3nt: TGTGCCAGCAGTTTAGCCGGGGTTACTGAAGCTTTCTTT
CDR3aa: CASSLAGVTEAFF

d_gene: -
len: 19
abundance: -
j_gene: TRBJ2-5
v_gene: TRBV24-1
CDR3nt: TGTGCCACCAGTGGCCCCACCCGCGAACAGGTGGGCTATCAAGAGACCCAGTACTTC
CDR3aa: CATSGPTREQVGYQETQYF

d_gene: TRBD1
len: 13
abundance: -
j_gene: TRBJ2-7
v_gene: TRBV2
CDR3nt: TGTGCCATCCGGGACAGGGAAGGCTACGAGCAGTACTTC
CDR3aa: CAIRDREGYEQYF

d_gene: -
len: 15
abundance: -
j_gene: TRBJ2-3
v_gene: TRBV4-1
CDR3nt: TGCGCCAGCAGCCAAGCGCCTTTAGGGGCAGATACGCAGTATTTT
CDR3aa: CASSQAPLGADTQYF

d_gene: TRBD1
len: 15
abundance: once
j_gene: TRBJ2-2
v_gene: TRBV13
CDR3nt: TGTGCCAGCAGCGACGGGACAGAGGGCACCGGGGAGCTGTTTTTT
CDR3aa: CASSDGTEGTGELFF

d_gene: -
len: 15
abundance: -
j_gene: TRBJ2-2
v_gene: TRBV11-3
CDR3nt: TGTGCCAGCAGCTTAGCGGGGGAGGCCACCGGGGAGCTGTTTTTT
CDR3aa: CASSLAGEATGELFF

d_gene: -
len: 14
abundance: -
j_gene: TRBJ1-3
v_gene: TRBV3-1/TRBV3-2
CDR3nt: TGTGCCAGCAGCCAAGGTATTGCTGGAAACACCATATATTTT
CDR3aa: CASSQGIAGNTIYF

d_gene: TRBD2
len: 14
abundance: -
j_gene: TRBJ2-7
v_gene: TRBV18
CDR3nt: TGTGCCAGCTCACCACCGGGGGGGTACTACGAGCAGTACTTC
CDR3aa: CASSPPGGYYEQYF

d_gene: TRBD2
len: 14
abundance: -
j_gene: TRBJ2-7
v_gene: TRBV6-5
CDR3nt: TGTGCCAGCAGGGACGGACTAGCCGCCTACGAGCAGTACTTC
CDR3aa: CASRDGLAAYEQYF

d_gene: TRBD1
len: 14
abundance: -
j_gene: TRBJ2-1
v_gene: TRBV29-1
CDR3nt: TGCAGCGTTGATGGGGACAGGGCCTACAATGAGCAGTTCTTC
CDR3aa: CSVDGDRAYNEQFF

d_gene: TRBD2
len: 17
abundance: -
j_gene: TRBJ2-7
v_gene: TRBV28
CDR3nt: TGTGCCAGCAGTTTATCCCTCACTAGCGGGAGGGCTCACGAGCAGTACTTC
CDR3aa: CASSLSLTSGRAHEQYF

d_gene: TRBD1
len: 14
abundance: -
j_gene: TRBJ1-2
v_gene: TRBV19
CDR3nt: TGTGCCAGTAGTTTCGAGGGGGCCCGCTATGGCTACACCTTC
CDR3aa: CASSFEGARYGYTF